This T cell receptor (beta chain) derives from a study of T cells expressing NK-cell markers (dated by TCRdb to the early 2020s). General notes on the study: Seven or eight donors provided sorted CD3+CD56+NKG2C+, CD3+CD56+NKG2C- and CD3+CD56-NKG2C+ T-cell subsets, whose TCR beta-chain repertoires were profiled. Libraries were sequenced as 2 x 150 bp reads on Illumina HiSeq 2000/2500, MiSeq or NextSeq. All eight donors whose samples were sequenced were randomly selected healthy volunteers, three of them men and five women. Among the eight sequenced donors, seven were HCMV-seropositive and one was HCMV-seronegative. Study-wide conclusions, independent of this receptor: Those dominant clonotypes were again the most abundant among CD3+CD56-NKG2C+ cells in a few donors, at about 28.3-60.1%. Whether the expanded NKG2C-expressing T cell clones were specific for HCMV antigens remained unclear. In several donors, the dominant CD3+CD56+NKG2C+ clonotypes were found to rank among the top 10 CD8+ clonotypes and to make up roughly 1.0-7.0% of CD8+ T cells.

Turning to this clonotype: It lacks a known antigen.

A commercial ELISA kit detecting HCMV-specific IgG in serum was used to determine HCMV serostatus. Ficoll density gradient centrifugation was used to isolate peripheral blood mononuclear cells from blood. The reads were generated on an Illumina HiSeq 2000. TCR beta cDNA libraries were made by 5'RACE template switching that added a universal primer site and unique molecular identifiers. Priming for cDNA synthesis came from the TCR beta constant segment, and two successive PCR amplification steps followed. The published analysis was carried out like this. Reads were demultiplexed and grouped by UMI with MIGEC, and clonotypes were assembled and quantified with MiTCR. To exclude erroneous sequences, any TCR cDNA sequence not supported by at least two reads was discarded. Downstream repertoire analysis used the tcR package, and clonotypes were matched across fractions by CDR3 nucleotide sequence plus V segment. Antigen specificity was annotated against VDJdb with VDJmatch, allowing one amino acid substitution in CDR3. TCRdb reprocessed the raw reads; every CDR3 protein sequence is a single record, and DNA is not supplied. The V and J calls come from TCRdb's annotation, not from the publication. This sample's clone table shows 300,000 to 450,000 distinct CDR3 sequences. The top ten clones comprise roughly 5.5% of the sample.

The source is a man aged 18-75 years in good health. The specimen was blood T cells: a sorted CD56 or NKG2C T cell subset, CD4+ or CD8+ T cells, or bulk PBMC T cells (not recorded which).

CDR3 region: CASSEIQAGAPYEQYF. This chain is built from TRBV2 and TRBJ2-7; the D gene TCRdb calls, TRBD1, cannot be checked with no DNA. Measured from the cysteine to the phenylalanine, the CDR3 is 16 residues long. The record lacks a DNA sequence. The germline V gene encodes CDR1 SNHLY and CDR2 FYNNEI.